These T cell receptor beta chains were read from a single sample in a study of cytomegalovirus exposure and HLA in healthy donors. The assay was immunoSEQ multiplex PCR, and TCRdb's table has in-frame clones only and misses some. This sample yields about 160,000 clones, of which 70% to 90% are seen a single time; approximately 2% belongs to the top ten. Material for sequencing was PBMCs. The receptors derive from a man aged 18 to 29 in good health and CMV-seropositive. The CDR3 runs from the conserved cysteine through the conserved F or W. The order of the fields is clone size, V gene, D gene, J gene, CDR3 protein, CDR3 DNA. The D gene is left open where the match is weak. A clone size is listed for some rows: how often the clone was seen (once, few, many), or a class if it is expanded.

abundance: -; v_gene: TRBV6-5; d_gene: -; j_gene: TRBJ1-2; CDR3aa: CASRTMGPYTF; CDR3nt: TGTGCCAGCAGGACAATGGGGCCCTACACCTTC
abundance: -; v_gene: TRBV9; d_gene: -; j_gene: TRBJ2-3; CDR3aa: CASSRRGIAGTDTQYF; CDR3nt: TGTGCCAGCAGCAGACGGGGAATCGCGGGCACAGATACGCAGTATTTT
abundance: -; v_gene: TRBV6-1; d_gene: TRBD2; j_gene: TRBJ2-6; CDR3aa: CASSAGTSGISGANVLTF; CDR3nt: TGTGCCAGCAGTGCGGGGACTAGCGGAATCTCTGGGGCCAACGTCCTGACTTTC
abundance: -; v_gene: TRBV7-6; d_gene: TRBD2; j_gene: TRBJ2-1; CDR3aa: CASSSTVAGGYNEQFF; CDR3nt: TGTGCCAGCAGCTCCACGGTAGCGGGGGGCTACAATGAGCAGTTCTTC
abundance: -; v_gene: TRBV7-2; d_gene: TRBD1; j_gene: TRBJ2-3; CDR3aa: CASSLAPGQGKVEKRTDTQYF; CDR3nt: TGTGCCAGCAGCTTAGCTCCAGGACAGGGGAAGGTCGAGAAACGCACAGATACGCAGTATTTT
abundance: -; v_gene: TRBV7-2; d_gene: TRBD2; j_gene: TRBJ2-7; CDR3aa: CASSALAGVTYEQYF; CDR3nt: TGTGCCAGCAGCGCACTAGCGGGGGTCACCTACGAGCAGTACTTC
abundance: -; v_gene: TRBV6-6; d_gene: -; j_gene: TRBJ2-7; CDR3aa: CASSLPAYEQYF; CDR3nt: TGTGCCAGCAGTCTACCCGCCTACGAGCAGTACTTC
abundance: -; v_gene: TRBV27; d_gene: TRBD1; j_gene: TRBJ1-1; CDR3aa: CASSTNRGTEAFF; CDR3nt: TGTGCCAGCAGTACCAACAGGGGGACTGAAGCTTTCTTT
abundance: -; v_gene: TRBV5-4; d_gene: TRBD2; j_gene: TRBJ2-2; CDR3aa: CASSPGGGGELFF; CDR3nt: TGTGCCAGCAGCCCCGGCGGGGGCGGGGAGCTGTTTTTT
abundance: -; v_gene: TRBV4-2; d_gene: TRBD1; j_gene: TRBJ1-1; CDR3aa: CASSQGRTGNTEAFF; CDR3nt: TGTGCCAGCAGCCAGGGCCGGACAGGGAACACTGAAGCTTTCTTT
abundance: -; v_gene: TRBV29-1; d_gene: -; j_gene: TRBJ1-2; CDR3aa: CSVDGGGYTF; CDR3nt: TGCAGCGTTGATGGCGGGGGCTACACCTTC
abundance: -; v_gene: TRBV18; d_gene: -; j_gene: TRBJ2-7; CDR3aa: CASSRREIYEQYF; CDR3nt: TGTGCCAGCTCACGCCGGGAGATCTACGAGCAGTACTTC
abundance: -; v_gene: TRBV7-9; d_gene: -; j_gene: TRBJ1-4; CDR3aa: CASSLGGRKLFF; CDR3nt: TGTGCCAGCAGCTTAGGAGGGCGGAAACTGTTTTTT
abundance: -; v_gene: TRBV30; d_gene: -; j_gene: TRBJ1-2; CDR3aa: CAWSVSRGSGGYTF; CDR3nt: TGTGCCTGGAGTGTTTCCAGGGGTTCTGGTGGCTACACCTTC
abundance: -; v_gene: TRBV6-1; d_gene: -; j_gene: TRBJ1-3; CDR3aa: CASSDDRTSGNTIYF; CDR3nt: TGTGCCAGCAGCGATGACAGGACCTCTGGAAACACCATATATTTT
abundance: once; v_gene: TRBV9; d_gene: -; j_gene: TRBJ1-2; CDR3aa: CASSVDGNYGYTF; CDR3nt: TGTGCCAGCAGCGTCGACGGGAACTATGGCTACACCTTC
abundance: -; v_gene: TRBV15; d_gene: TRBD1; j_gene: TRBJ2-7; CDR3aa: CATSTGTGGGEQYF; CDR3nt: TGTGCCACCAGCACGGGCACAGGGGGCGGCGAGCAGTACTTC
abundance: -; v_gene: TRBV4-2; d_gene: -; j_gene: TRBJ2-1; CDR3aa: CASSQVLLSNEQFF; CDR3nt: TGTGCCAGCAGCCAAGTGTTACTGAGCAATGAGCAGTTCTTC
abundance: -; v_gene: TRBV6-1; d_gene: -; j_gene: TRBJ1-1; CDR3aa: CASSEGAAWNTEAFF; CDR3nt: TGTGCCAGCAGTGAAGGGGCAGCCTGGAACACTGAAGCTTTCTTT
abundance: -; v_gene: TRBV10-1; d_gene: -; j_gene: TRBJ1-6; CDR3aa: CASSDDGIRAPLHF; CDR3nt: TGCGCCAGCAGTGATGACGGGATAAGGGCACCCCTCCACTTT
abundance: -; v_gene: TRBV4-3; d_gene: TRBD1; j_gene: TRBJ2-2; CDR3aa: CASSRGTANTGELFF; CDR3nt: TGCGCCAGCAGCCGGGGGACAGCCAACACCGGGGAGCTGTTTTTT
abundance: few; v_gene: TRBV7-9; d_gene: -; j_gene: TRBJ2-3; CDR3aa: CASSLSITDTQYF; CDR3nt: TGTGCCAGCAGCTTAAGCATAACAGATACGCAGTATTTT
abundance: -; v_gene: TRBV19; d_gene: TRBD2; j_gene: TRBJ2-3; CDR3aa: CASSIGSGDTDTQYF; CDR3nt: TGTGCCAGTAGTATCGGGAGCGGGGACACAGATACGCAGTATTTT
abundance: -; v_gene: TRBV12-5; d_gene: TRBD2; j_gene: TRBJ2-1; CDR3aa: CASGLVVAGGYNEQFF; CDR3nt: TGTGCTAGTGGTTTGGTAGTAGCGGGGGGGTACAATGAGCAGTTCTTC
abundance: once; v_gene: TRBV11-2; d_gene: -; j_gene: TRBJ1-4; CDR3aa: CASSSRGTLATNEKLFF; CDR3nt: TGTGCCAGCAGCTCCCGCGGGACTCTTGCAACTAATGAAAAACTGTTTTTT
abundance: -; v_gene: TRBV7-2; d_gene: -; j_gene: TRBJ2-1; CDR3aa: CASSISGGQNEQFF; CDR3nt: TGTGCCAGCAGTATCTCGGGGGGCCAGAATGAGCAGTTCTTC
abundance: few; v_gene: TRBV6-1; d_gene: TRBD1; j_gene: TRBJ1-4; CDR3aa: CASSGQGGGEKLFF; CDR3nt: TGTGCCAGCAGTGGACAGGGGGGTGGTGAAAAACTGTTTTTT
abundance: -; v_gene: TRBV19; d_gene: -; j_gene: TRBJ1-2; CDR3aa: CASSIGGGGYTF; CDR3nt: TGTGCCAGTAGTATAGGAGGGGGAGGCTACACCTTC
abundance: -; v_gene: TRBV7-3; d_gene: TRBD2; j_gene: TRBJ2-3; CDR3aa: CASSWTSGGASDTQYF; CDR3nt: TGTGCCAGCAGCTGGACTAGCGGGGGGGCCTCAGATACGCAGTATTTT
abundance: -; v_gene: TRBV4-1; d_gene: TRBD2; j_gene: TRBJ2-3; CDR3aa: CASSPRTTSGGTDTQYF; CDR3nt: TGCGCCAGCAGCCCCCGAACGACTAGCGGGGGCACAGATACGCAGTATTTT
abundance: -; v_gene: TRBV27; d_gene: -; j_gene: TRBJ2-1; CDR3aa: CASSVAEYNEQFF; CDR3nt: TGTGCCAGCAGTGTAGCGGAGTACAATGAGCAGTTCTTC
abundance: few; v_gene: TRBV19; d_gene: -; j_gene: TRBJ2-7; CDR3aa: CASSSVGGAYEQYF; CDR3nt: TGTGCCAGTAGTTCCGTTGGCGGTGCCTACGAGCAGTACTTC
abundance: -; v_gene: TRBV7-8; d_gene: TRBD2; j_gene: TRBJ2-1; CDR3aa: CASSRNVAGGYNEQFF; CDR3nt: TGTGCCAGCAGCCGAAACGTAGCGGGGGGGTACAATGAGCAGTTCTTC
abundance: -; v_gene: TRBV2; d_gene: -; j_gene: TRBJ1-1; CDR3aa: CASRPLDSSNTEAFF; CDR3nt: TGTGCCAGCAGACCTCTGGACAGTTCGAACACTGAAGCTTTCTTT
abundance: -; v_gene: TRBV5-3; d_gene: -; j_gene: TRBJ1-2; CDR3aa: CARTPFVVSANYGYTF; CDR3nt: TGTGCCAGAACCCCTTTCGTGGTCTCGGCTAACTATGGCTACACCTTC
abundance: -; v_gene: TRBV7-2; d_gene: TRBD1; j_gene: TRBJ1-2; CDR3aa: CASSLATGGGYGYTF; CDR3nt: TGTGCCAGCAGCTTAGCGACAGGGGGGGGCTATGGCTACACCTTC
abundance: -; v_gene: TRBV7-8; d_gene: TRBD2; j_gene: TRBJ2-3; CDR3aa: CASSPTSGGVVDTQYF; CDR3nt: TGTGCCAGCAGCCCGACTAGCGGGGGGGTCGTAGATACGCAGTATTTT
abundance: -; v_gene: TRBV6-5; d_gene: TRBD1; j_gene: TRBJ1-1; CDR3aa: CASSLDRGVGTEAFF; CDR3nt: TGTGCCAGCAGTTTAGACAGGGGCGTCGGCACTGAAGCTTTCTTT
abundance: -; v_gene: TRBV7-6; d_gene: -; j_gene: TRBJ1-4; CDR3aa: CASSPNGGTNEKLFF; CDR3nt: TGTGCCAGCAGCCCAAACGGGGGGACTAATGAAAAACTGTTTTTT
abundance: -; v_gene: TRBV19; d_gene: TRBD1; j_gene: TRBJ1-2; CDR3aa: CASRLPGQQSVYTF; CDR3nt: TGTGCCAGTAGGCTACCGGGACAGCAAAGTGTCTACACCTTC
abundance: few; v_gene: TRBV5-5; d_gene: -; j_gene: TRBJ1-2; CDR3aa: CASSLDRASYGYTF; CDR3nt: TGTGCCAGCAGCTTGGACAGGGCCTCCTATGGCTACACCTTC
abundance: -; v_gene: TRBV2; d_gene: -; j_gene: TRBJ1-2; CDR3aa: CASGGRLYGYTF; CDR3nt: TGTGCCAGCGGGGGGAGACTCTATGGCTACACCTTC
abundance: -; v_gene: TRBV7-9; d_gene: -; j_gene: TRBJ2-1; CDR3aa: CASSLDASYEQFF; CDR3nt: TGTGCCAGCAGCTTAGATGCAAGCTATGAGCAGTTCTTC
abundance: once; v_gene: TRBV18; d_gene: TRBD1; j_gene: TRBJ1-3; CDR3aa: CASSPRQGKGNTIYF; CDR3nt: TGTGCCAGCTCACCGAGACAGGGGAAAGGAAACACCATATATTTT
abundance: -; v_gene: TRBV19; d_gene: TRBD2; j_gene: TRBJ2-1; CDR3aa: CASSIAWLAGVNEQFF; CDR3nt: TGTGCCAGTAGTATAGCGTGGCTAGCGGGGGTTAATGAGCAGTTCTTC
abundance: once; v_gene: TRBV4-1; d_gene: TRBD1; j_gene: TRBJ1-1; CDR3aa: CASSQIDRVYTEAFF; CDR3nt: TGCGCCAGCAGCCAAATCGACAGGGTGTACACTGAAGCTTTCTTT
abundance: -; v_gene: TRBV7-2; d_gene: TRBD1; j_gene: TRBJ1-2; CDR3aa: CASSFRTGADGYTF; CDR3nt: TGTGCCAGCAGCTTCCGGACAGGGGCTGACGGCTACACCTTC
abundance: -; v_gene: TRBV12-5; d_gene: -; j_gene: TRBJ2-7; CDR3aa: CASGAGTSRVEQYF; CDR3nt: TGTGCTAGTGGAGCCGGGACATCCCGTGTGGAGCAGTACTTC
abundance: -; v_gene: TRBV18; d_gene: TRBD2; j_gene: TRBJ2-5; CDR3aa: CASSGGQRGQETQYF; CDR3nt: TGTGCCAGCTCAGGAGGGCAGCGGGGACAAGAGACCCAGTACTTC
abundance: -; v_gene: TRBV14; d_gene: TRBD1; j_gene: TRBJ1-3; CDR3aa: CASSQEFDRASSGNTIYF; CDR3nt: TGTGCCAGCAGCCAAGAGTTCGACAGGGCTTCATCTGGAAACACCATATATTTT